This TCR beta chain emerged from a study of cytomegalovirus exposure and HLA in healthy donors. Looking at the study overall: Earlier, fewer than 140 million unique TCR beta sequences were recovered from about 170 million T cells by an analysis. Regarding the study as a whole: A list of roughly 180 TCR beta chains associated with cytomegalovirus was given. Later, an analysis showed that TCR beta chains associated with HLA were more clonally expanded than others that were equally common. Sequencing artifact likely explains a cluster of highly shared sequence variants.

Regarding this clone: The antigen remains unidentified.

This PCR relied on a set of 60 Vbeta primers and 13 Jbeta primers. Clones were sequenced by immunoSEQ multiplex PCR, and TCRdb holds only the in-frame ones, with some missing. Here the sample spans approximately 150,000 clones, over 75% being singletons. This CDR3 has 14 residues. CDR1 and CDR2 from the germline V gene are ENHRY and SYGVKD. Trimming removed 3 bases at V and 6 bases at J, with 12 bases between. Specimen: PBMCs. The rearrangement links TRBV10-3 to TRBJ1-5; maybe TRBD1 (5 bases). The clonotype originates from a man aged 40-50 years in good health and CMV-seronegative. CDR3: CAISEAGRGQPQHF. The CDR3 DNA reads as TGTGCCATCAGTGAAGCGGGGCGCGGTCAGCCCCAGCATTTT.